This T cell receptor beta chain was found in a study of identical twins. As concerns this clonotype: Its antigen is still unknown.

Findings and caveats of the study: There is a chance that invariant MAIT and iNKT cells partially muddied zero-insertion analyses.

TCRdb re-called the 5' RACE reads through MiXCR, storing one row per CDR3 protein. The data contain 600,000 to 700,000 distinct CDR3 sequences, roughly 20% of them seen just once; the ten biggest clones take up around 4.5%. Trimming took 5 bases from V and 1 from J, leaving 18 bases between them. Per the germline V gene, CDR1 is LGHNA and CDR2 is YSLEER. The CDR3 spans 16 residues. The same sample was also studied in work on T cells expressing NK-cell markers. According to that study: Sorting was limited to alpha-beta TCR-expressing T cells with an anti-gamma-delta TCR antibody in several experiments.

The rearrangement links TRBV4-3 to TRBJ2-7; D possibly corresponds to TRBD2 (6 bases). What was sequenced was PBMCs. The sequence came from a woman in her late teens or twenties in good health. CDR3 loop: CASSAAVGGTSYEQYF. The DNA of the CDR3 is TGCGCCAGCAGCGCGGCCGTCGGCGGGACTTCCTACGAGCAGTACTTC.